The present entry profiles one TCR beta chain with its context. This clone's antigen is unknown. No much larger clone exists at a distance of one base, and base qualities are not known. The roughly 39 donors, aged about 6 to 95 years, were systemically healthy Caucasian individuals from Russia. About 10 milliliters of peripheral blood were collected from each donor into EDTA-treated Vacutainer tubes. PBMCs were isolated by Ficoll-Paque density-gradient centrifugation, with at least 7 million obtained per sample. Total RNA was extracted from PBMCs with Trizol reagent, with at least 5.5 micrograms obtained per sample. Naive CD45RAhigh/CD27high T cell percentages were measured by flow cytometry on a PBMC aliquot from every donor. The source of the sample is a study of blood T cells in healthy people across ages (dated by TCRdb to the mid-2010s). About the full investigation: In model experiments, roughly one uniquely barcoded TCR beta cDNA molecule per two T cells was captured by template switching. The study measured age-related changes in TCR beta repertoire diversity using deep sequencing normalized with unique cDNA molecular identifiers. The donors were split into four age groups: young (average 16 years), middle-aged (about 40), aged (approximately 60) and long-lived (approximately 80). Donors of different ages were randomly distributed across sequencing lanes to avoid experimental bias. Using the same blood draw, the study looked at two additional independent replicas of 1 million unique cDNA reads for two donors, one aged 18 to 29 and the other aged 80 or older. Overall results and qualifications from the work: As age increased, observed TCR beta diversity per million T cells dropped in a roughly linear way, and a significant reduction was already evident by age around 41. Total diversity estimates from one million sequenced T cells were considered lower bounds and underestimates. Compared with the aged group, the long-lived group had more naive CD4+ T cells, fewer expanded clones and increased TCR diversity, a pattern suggesting age selection. Because profiling used bulk unsorted PBMCs, naive and antigen-experienced compartments could not be compared conclusively. The percentage of naive T cells measured by flow cytometry correlated strongly with observed TCR beta diversity. Because the CMV infection status of the donors was unknown, age-related changes in expanded clonotypes may potentially have been confounded.

Taken from cysteine to phenylalanine, the CDR3 has 15 residues. Of the read, only the CDR3 DNA is kept; its 45 bases are in frame from base 1. The germline ends are 15 bases apart after V is trimmed by 0 bases and J by 9 bases. Reading the germline V gene gives CDR1 SGHTA and CDR2 FQGTGA. Libraries came from 5' RACE. The sequencing machine was an Illumina HiSeq 2500. A second PCR of about 6 to 11 cycles was performed with a sample-barcoded 5' primer and a J-beta primer mix. A unique molecular identifier was introduced onto each TCR beta cDNA molecule by a template-switch 5' adaptor carrying 12 random nucleotides. At least 2.5 million CDR3-containing paired-end reads were obtained from each sample. First-strand cDNA synthesis was performed from all RNA using the Mint cDNA synthesis kit, with priming by a TRBC-specific oligonucleotide. Following uracil-DNA glycosylase treatment, all cDNA underwent a first 18-cycle PCR with the universal primers M1SS and BC2_uni_R. On the authors' methods: Normalization of each sample was performed by random selection of 1 million high-quality reads, each carrying a distinct molecular identifier. Reads sharing molecular identifiers were discarded rather than binned into consensus sequences. CDR3 identification, clonotype clustering and error correction used MiTCR with a Q25 quality threshold and the strictest error-elimination algorithm. A nonparametric unseen species model with Euler transformation was used to estimate a lower bound on total TCR beta diversity. In-frame beta chains were kept once TCRdb had trimmed the public reads at Q25 with fastp and called clones with MiXCR. Entries are consolidated by CDR3 protein sequence, retaining the most common genes and DNA. The V and J calls were determined by TCRdb, not by the authors. In all, the sample holds hundreds of thousands of distinct CDR3 sequences, and roughly 43% of those were seen once. The ten biggest clones cover approximately 31% of the sample.

Sequencing was carried out using blood. This chain is built from TRBV7-3 and TRBJ2-1; the D gene is not confidently resolved. The receptor's source is a man aged 80 or over in good health. The DNA sequence follows: TGTGCCAGCAGCTTAACCCCGAACAAGTATAGTGAGCAGTTCTTC. Its translation is CASSLTPNKYSEQFF.